The 30 T cell receptor beta chains given below trace back to one sample, sequenced in a study of blood T cell repertoires in COVID-19. The repertoire was sequenced with immunoSEQ multiplex PCR; TCRdb's copy has only in-frame clones and lacks some. The sample includes about 180,000 clones, about 90% of them seen just once. Specimen: peripheral blood. Source of these receptors: a man aged 70-80 years with active or convalescent COVID-19.

V gene TRBV5-1 combines with J gene TRBJ1-1; the match to TRBD1 covers 9 bases. Looked up from germline, CDR1 is SGHRS and CDR2 is YFSETQ. The CDR3 loop spans 15 amino acids. The trim removed 3 bases at V and 4 bases at J, leaving 7 bases unmatched. CDR3 residues: CASSSTGGEVTEAFF. CDR3 bases: TGCGCCAGCAGCTCGACAGGGGGAGAGGTCACTGAAGCTTTCTTT.

Concerning this clone: The same CDR3 also results from other DNA sequences found in this sample. The chain couples TRBV18 to TRBJ1-6; 7 bases map to TRBD1. Germline V lookup: CDR1 KGHSH, CDR2 LQKENI. The V gene end was trimmed by 6 bases and the J gene end by 3 bases; junction bases not matched to a gene: 8. The CDR3 has 16 amino acids. Here the CDR3 reads CASSPRDSSYNSPLHF. DNA for the CDR3: TGTGCCAGCTCTCCCCGGGACAGTAGCTATAATTCACCCCTCCACTTT.

The V call is TRBV27, the J call TRBJ1-3; tentative D call: TRBD1 (5 bases). This CDR3 spans 16 amino acids. The ends were cut back, 6 bases at V and 0 bases at J, with 15 bases in the middle. CDR1 and CDR2 (germline): MNHEY, SMNVEV (reference sequence). The chain's CDR3 is CASSRGRTTSGNTIYF. The CDR3 bases are TGTGCCAGCAGCCGAGGCCGGACAACCTCTGGAAACACCATATATTTT.

The genes are TRBV3-1 (or the pseudogene TRBV3-2) and TRBJ1-2; TRBD1 matches at 7 bases. Trimming cost V 4 bases and J 7 bases; bases outside gene matches: 9. The CDR3 loop spans 14 amino acids. Germline V gene lookup returns CDR1 LGHDT and CDR2 YNNKEL (reference sequence). The CDR3 protein is CASSPRQGGRGYTF. The CDR3 DNA reads TGTGCCAGCAGCCCCCGACAGGGTGGCCGTGGCTACACCTTC.

As DNA, the CDR3 is TGTGCCAGCAGCCGACTAGCGGGAGGTGAGACCCAGTACTTC. Amino acids: CASSRLAGGETQYF. V is TRBV27 and J is TRBJ2-5; TRBD2 matches 13 bases. This CDR3 is built from 14 residues. V lost 6 bases to trimming and J lost 5 bases; unmatched junction nucleotides: 3. The germline gives CDR1 MNHEY, CDR2 SMNVEV (reference sequence).

The genes are TRBV11-2 and TRBJ1-2, with TRBD1 identical over 10 bases. The CDR3 contains 15 residues. V trimming: 5 bases; J trimming: 7 bases; junction bases outside the gene matches: 10. Germline CDR1 and CDR2: SGHAT and FQNNGV. The CDR3 here is CASSIVGQGIRGYTF. In DNA, the CDR3 is TGTGCCAGCAGCATAGTGGGACAGGGGATCCGTGGCTACACCTTC.

The V call is TRBV6-5, the J call TRBJ1-5, with TRBD1 identical over 10 bases. Germline CDR1 MNHEY, CDR2 SVGAGI. V lost 6 bases and J lost 7; bases outside the gene matches: 3. The CDR3 is 13 residues long. CDR3 DNA sequence: TGTGCCAGCAGGACAGGGGGCGGACAGCCCCAGCATTTT. Translated: CASRTGGGQPQHF.

The CDR3 bases are TGCGCCAGCAGCCAACAGGGGGAAAACTACGAGCAGTACTTC. This encodes CASSQQGENYEQYF. This sequence joins TRBV5-1 and TRBJ2-7, with TRBD1 matching over 8 bases. Germline values: CDR1 SGHRS, CDR2 YFSETQ. Trimming at V came to 4 bases and at J to 3 bases, leaving 6 bases not matched to a gene. CDR3 length: 14 residues.

CDR3 DNA: TGTGCCATCAGTGTGACAGGCACAGATACGCAGTATTTT. Amino acid sequence: CAISVTGTDTQYF. The chain uses TRBV10-3 and TRBJ2-3; D possibly corresponds to TRBD1 (5 bases). V gave up 4 bases and J gave up 1 base, with 6 bases separating them. From germline, CDR1 is ENHRY and CDR2 SYGVKD. The CDR3 contains 13 residues.

This clone was found a few times. V is TRBV9 and J is TRBJ2-7; D gene uncertain. This CDR3 has 12 amino acids. Germline lookup yields CDR1 SGDLS and CDR2 YYNGEE. V dropped 7 bases and J dropped 2 bases, with 10 bases sitting between them. In DNA, the CDR3 is TGTGCCAGCGCGACTGAACCCTACGAGCAGTACTTC. It encodes CASATEPYEQYF.

J is TRBJ2-7 and V is TRBV11-2, with 9 bases fitting TRBD2. This CDR3 is built from 15 residues. V lost 5 bases and J lost 3; bases outside the gene matches: 8. The germline V gene encodes CDR1 SGHAT and CDR2 FQNNGV. For the CDR3, the DNA is TGTGCCAGCAGCAAAAGGGGACTAGCAGACTACGAGCAGTACTTC. It codes for CASSKRGLADYEQYF.

This clone occurred many times. This chain joins TRBV7-8 and TRBJ1-1, with 8 bases identical to TRBD1. CDR1 is SGHVS and CDR2 is FQNEAQ in the germline V gene. The trim removed 4 bases at V and 11 bases at J, leaving 6 bases unmatched. This CDR3 is built from 12 residues. The DNA of the CDR3 is TGTGCCAGCAGCTCCAGGACAGGGAAGGCTTTCTTT. It is translated as CASSSRTGKAFF.

The rearrangement uses TRBV7-8 and TRBJ2-5; D remains unclear. There are 15 residues in the CDR3. Looked up from germline, CDR1 is SGHVS and CDR2 is FQNEAQ. The ends were cut back, 2 bases at V and 1 base at J, with 11 bases in the middle. The CDR3 loop is CASSLFPSPQETQYF. In DNA, the CDR3 is TGTGCCAGCAGCTTATTTCCCAGTCCCCAAGAGACCCAGTACTTC.

V and J are TRBV4-3 and TRBJ1-2, with 7 nucleotides matching TRBD1. The V gene end was trimmed by 1 base and the J gene end by 4 bases; junction bases not matched to a gene: 9. Germline loops: CDR1 LGHNA, CDR2 YSLEER. The CDR3 has 16 residues. CDR3 sequence: CASSQGDWGDSYGYTF. The CDR3 bases are TGCGCCAGCAGCCAAGGCGATTGGGGGGACAGCTATGGCTACACCTTC.

The genes are TRBV7-3 and TRBJ1-6; D is perhaps TRBD1 (6 bases). Deletions cut 0 bases from V and 8 bases from J, with 8 bases between. The V gene's germline CDR1 is SGHTA and CDR2 FQGTGA. This CDR3 comprises 14 residues. The CDR3 loop reads CASSLTRGDSPLHF. Written as DNA, the CDR3 is TGTGCCAGCAGCTTAACCAGGGGAGATTCACCCCTCCACTTT. The variable domain in full, with the rest retrieved from reference TRBV7-3 and TRBJ1-6, is GAGVSQTPSNKVTEKGKYVELRCDPISGHTALYWYRQSLGQGPEFLIYFQGTGAADDSGLPNDRFFAVRPEGSVSTLKIQRTERGDSAVYLCASSLTRGDSPLHFGNGTRLTVT.

The chain recombines TRBV28 with TRBJ2-7; D is perhaps TRBD1 (6 bases). The ends were cut back, 4 bases at V and 0 bases at J, with 13 bases in the middle. Germline V CDR1 and CDR2: MDHEN, SYDVKM. The CDR3 contains 15 residues. The CDR3 region has the DNA TGTGCCAGCAGTTACCAGACAGGTCTCTCCTACGAGCAGTACTTC. It is translated as CASSYQTGLSYEQYF.

This sequence joins TRBV28 and TRBJ2-5; D might be TRBD2 (7 bases). CDR1 is MDHEN and CDR2 is SYDVKM in the germline V gene. V was clipped by 7 bases and J by 2 bases, with 17 bases between them. The CDR3 has 15 amino acids. CDR3 DNA sequence: TGTGCCAGCAAAGGACAGAGCGGGACTCAAGAGACCCAGTACTTC. Its protein product is CASKGQSGTQETQYF. The full variable domain, in which reference TRBV28 and TRBJ2-5 provide the parts outside the CDR3, is DVKVTQSSRYLVKRTGEKVFLECVQDMDHENMFWYRQDPGLGLRLIYFSYDVKMKEKGDIPEGYSVSREKKERFSLILESASTNQTSMYLCASKGQSGTQETQYFGPGTRLLVL.

The J gene is TRBJ1-5, the V gene TRBV5-8, with D hard to call. The ends were cut back, 1 base at V and 2 bases at J, with 16 bases in the middle. Germline V gene sequence: CDR1 SGHTS, CDR2 YDEGEE. The CDR3 consists of 17 residues. The CDR3 DNA reads TGTGCCAGCAGCTTGCGGGATTTTTGGCAGGGCAATCAGCCCCAGCATTTT. This encodes CASSLRDFWQGNQPQHF.

This chain links TRBV7-2 with TRBJ1-6, with D possibly being TRBD1 (5 bases). The germline V gene has CDR1 SGHTA and CDR2 FQGNSA. The CDR3 runs to 16 residues. Trimming took 4 bases from V and 6 from J, leaving 16 bases between them. CDR3 loop: CASSSTRVTSNSPLHF. The CDR3 coding sequence is TGTGCCAGCAGCTCAACCAGGGTTACCAGTAATTCACCCCTCCACTTT.

CDR3 residues: CATSDRSFADEQFF. CDR3 DNA sequence: TGTGCCACCAGTGATCGGTCATTCGCGGATGAGCAGTTCTTC. This rearrangement joins TRBV24-1 to TRBJ2-1; D not certain. The CDR3 has 14 amino acids. Germline values: CDR1 KGHDR, CDR2 SFDVKD. V was trimmed by 3 bases and J by 8 bases, leaving 13 bases between them.

The chain combines TRBV9 with TRBJ2-3; 8 bases are a match to TRBD1. The germline CDR1 and CDR2 sequences are SGDLS and YYNGEE. The CDR3 runs 15 residues. J was trimmed by 4 bases and V by 0 bases; bases with no gene match: 4. This chain's CDR3 is CASSVVTGGADTQYF. Written as DNA, the CDR3 is TGTGCCAGCAGCGTAGTCACAGGGGGAGCAGATACGCAGTATTTT.

The chain's CDR3 is CASSSSLGAGANVLTF. CDR3 in DNA: TGCGCCAGCAGCTCCAGTCTCGGAGCTGGGGCCAACGTCCTGACTTTC. The chain combines TRBV5-1 with TRBJ2-6; no reliable D call. Between the trimmed V and J ends, which lost 3 bases and 2 bases, there was a span of 12 bases. CDR1 SGHRS and CDR2 YFSETQ come from the germline V gene. CDR3 length: 16 residues.

This clone was recorded once. The V and J genes are TRBV11-2 and TRBJ1-4; D remains unclear. Trimming shortened V by 2 bases and J by 6 bases, and 16 bases separated the two germline ends. The CDR3 extends over 16 amino acids. Germline assignment: CDR1 SGHAT and CDR2 FQNNGV. CDR3 in DNA: TGTGCCAGCAGCTTAAAAGTTCAGGTGAAGGATGAAAAACTGTTTTTT. Its translation: CASSLKVQVKDEKLFF. Using reference TRBV11-2 and TRBJ1-4 for the parts outside the CDR3, the full variable domain is EAGVAQSPRYKIIEKRQSVAFWCNPISGHATLYWYQQILGQGPKLLIQFQNNGVVDDSQLPKDRFSAERLKGVDSTLKIQPAKLEDSAVYLCASSLKVQVKDEKLFFGSGTQLSVL.

The chain uses TRBV7-8 and TRBJ2-1; D is possibly TRBD1 (5 bases). V was pared by 6 bases and J by 9 bases, with 18 bases between. Germline CDR1 SGHVS, CDR2 FQNEAQ. The CDR3 spans 14 residues. CDR3 residues: CASRGQPGHSEQFF. CDR3 coding DNA: TGTGCCAGCAGGGGGCAGCCCGGACATAGTGAGCAGTTCTTC. Together with reference TRBV7-8 and TRBJ2-1, the CDR3 gives the full variable domain: GAGVSQSPRYKVAKRGQDVALRCDPISGHVSLFWYQQALGQGPEFLTYFQNEAQLDKSGLPSDRFFAERPEGSVSTLKIQRTQQEDSAVYLCASRGQPGHSEQFFGPGTRLTVL.

The chain employs TRBV7-2 and TRBJ2-7; tentatively, D is TRBD2 (6 bases). Trimming cost V 4 bases and J 0 bases, with 19 bases left between them. The germline gives CDR1 SGHTA, CDR2 FQGNSA. This CDR3 spans 17 amino acids. CDR3 sequence (DNA): TGTGCCAGCAGCTCCCTCCTAGGGACTCCTAGCTCCTACGAGCAGTACTTC. Amino acids: CASSSLLGTPSSYEQYF.

J is TRBJ2-7 and V is TRBV28; 9 positions agree with TRBD1. The CDR3 length is 14 residues. After removal of 6 bases from V and 3 bases from J, the junction contained 6 bases not matched to a gene. In germline, CDR1 is MDHEN, CDR2 SYDVKM. CDR3 coding DNA: TGTGCCAGCAGCTCTTCGGGACAGGGCTACGAGCAGTACTTC. It codes for CASSSSGQGYEQYF.

This clone showed up just once. The CDR3, as DNA: TGCGCCAGCAGCAAAGGGACAGGGATTGGCTACACCTTC. It specifies CASSKGTGIGYTF. The V and J genes are TRBV5-1 and TRBJ1-2; TRBD1 agrees at 9 bases. The CDR3 runs 13 residues. In germline, CDR1 is SGHRS, CDR2 YFSETQ. With 4 bases clipped from V and 7 bases from J, the junction kept 5 bases outside the gene matches.

V and J are TRBV18 and TRBJ2-1; 9 nucleotides line up with TRBD2. Looked up from germline, CDR1 is KGHSH and CDR2 is LQKENI. V shed 5 bases, J shed 6 bases, and the junction held 8 bases outside the gene matches. The CDR3 consists of 15 residues. The CDR3 loop reads CASSWASGIGNEQFF. DNA of the CDR3: TGTGCCAGCTCATGGGCTAGCGGGATCGGCAATGAGCAGTTCTTC.

The chain couples TRBV18 to TRBJ1-5; maybe TRBD1 (5 bases). In germline, CDR1 is KGHSH, CDR2 LQKENI. The CDR3 is 15 amino acids. The V end was cut by 3 bases, the J end by 9 bases, with 18 bases between. CDR3 loop: CASSPQGQASGPQHF. The CDR3 nucleotides are TGTGCCAGCTCACCGCAAGGACAAGCCTCCGGGCCCCAGCATTTT.

The CDR3 loop reads CASSGNRGRNEQFF. In DNA, the CDR3 is TGTGCCAGCAGCGGAAACAGGGGGAGGAATGAGCAGTTCTTC. The rearrangement uses TRBV11-3 and TRBJ2-1, with TRBD1 matching over 8 bases. Per the germline V gene, CDR1 is SGHNT and CDR2 is YENEEA. V lost 5 bases, J lost 7 bases, and 7 bases stayed unmatched. The CDR3 extends over 14 amino acids.